Below are 3 T cell receptor beta chains sequenced from a single sample in a study of T cells after posttransplantation cyclophosphamide. Control samples came 1 year after myeloablative marrow transplants with methotrexate plus calcineurin inhibitor. Generated by immunoSEQ multiplex PCR, the TCRdb table keeps only in-frame clones and is missing some. The sample contains roughly 21,000 clones, roughly 85% of which appear only once. The sequencing here drew on PBMCs, taken 350 to 400 days after allogeneic stem cell transplant with calcineurin inhibitor and methotrexate. The receptors stem from a female patient aged 30 to 45 who received an allogeneic stem cell transplant from an unrelated donor, was CMV-positive, and had acute and chronic GVHD. Some of the T cells might come from the graft donor.

The chain couples TRBV6-9 to TRBJ2-7, with a tentative D call TRBD2 (5 bases). CDR1 and CDR2 (germline): MNHGY, SVAAGI. The V and J ends lost 7 bases and 4 bases respectively, with 17 bases between them. This CDR3 spans 14 amino acids. The CDR3 here is CASTTMEALYEQYF. CDR3 DNA: TGTGCCAGCACTACTATGGAGGCCCTATACGAGCAGTACTTC.

The chain combines TRBV27 with TRBJ1-2, with 8 positions matching TRBD1. The germline V gene has CDR1 MNHEY and CDR2 SMNVEV (reference sequence). This CDR3 comprises 13 residues. V shed 5 bases, J shed 8 bases, and the junction held 7 bases outside the gene matches. CDR3 protein: CASSQQGAGGYTF. The CDR3 nucleotides read TGTGCCAGCAGTCAGCAGGGGGCCGGAGGCTACACCTTC.

This clone occurred a few times. This rearrangement joins TRBV12-5 to TRBJ1-5; D not resolved. Germline CDR1 is LGHNT and CDR2 is FRNRAP. The CDR3 has 16 residues. The V gene lost 0 bases and the J gene lost 0 bases, with 9 bases spanning the gap. The CDR3 spells CASGLVWQDSNQPQHF. Here the CDR3 DNA reads TGTGCTAGTGGTTTGGTATGGCAAGATAGCAATCAGCCCCAGCATTTT. Full variable domain (outside the CDR3, taken from reference TRBV12-5 and TRBJ1-5): DARVTQTPRHKVTEMGQEVTMRCQPILGHNTVFWYRQTMMQGLELLAYFRNRAPLDDSGMPKDRFSAEMPDATLATLKIQPSEPRDSAVYFCASGLVWQDSNQPQHFGDGTRLSIL.